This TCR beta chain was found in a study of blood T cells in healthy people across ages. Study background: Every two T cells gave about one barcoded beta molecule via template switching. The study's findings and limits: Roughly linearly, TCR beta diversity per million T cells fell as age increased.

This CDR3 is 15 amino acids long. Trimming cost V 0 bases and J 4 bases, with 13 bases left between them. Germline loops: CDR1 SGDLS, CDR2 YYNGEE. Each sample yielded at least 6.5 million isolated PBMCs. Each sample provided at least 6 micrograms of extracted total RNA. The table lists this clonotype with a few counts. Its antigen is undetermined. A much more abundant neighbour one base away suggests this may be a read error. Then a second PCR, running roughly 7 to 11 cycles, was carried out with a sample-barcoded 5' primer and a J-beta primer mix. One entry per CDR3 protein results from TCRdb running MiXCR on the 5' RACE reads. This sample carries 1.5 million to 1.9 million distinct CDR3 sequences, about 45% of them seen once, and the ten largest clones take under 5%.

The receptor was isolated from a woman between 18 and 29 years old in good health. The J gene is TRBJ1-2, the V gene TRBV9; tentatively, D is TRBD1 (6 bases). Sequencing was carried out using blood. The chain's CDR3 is CASSVGRGITYGYTF. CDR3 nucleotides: TGTGCCAGCAGCGTAGGGAGGGGGATAACCTATGGCTACACCTTC. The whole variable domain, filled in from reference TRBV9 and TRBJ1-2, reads DSGVTQTPKHLITATGQRVTLRCSPRSGDLSVYWYQQSLDQGLQFLIQYYNGEERAKGNILERFSAQQFPDLHSELNLSSLELGDSALYFCASSVGRGITYGYTFGSGTRLTVV.